In this sample, the clone carrying this T cell receptor (beta chain) turned up a few times. Its antigen is not known. Germline V gene data show CDR1 as SGHRS and CDR2 as YFSETQ. The CDR3 covers 13 residues. V was clipped by 2 bases and J by 3 bases; unmatched bases: 2. It was CD45RO-negative cells, positively selected for CCR7, that made up naive CD8 cells, with terminally differentiated effector memory CD45RA+ cells excluded. Only in-frame clones appear in the TCRdb table, and some are missing; sequencing was by immunoSEQ multiplex PCR. The table lists hundreds of thousands of clones, 92% of them singletons. These data come from a study of shared clonotypes between healthy human individuals. Study-level background: CD4 naive and memory got three plates each, CD8 naive two, CD8 memory one. Notes on the study in general: Among donors, clonotype sharing was expected to be affected by sequencing depth. Non-shared clonotypes were found to have lower generation probabilities than the clonotypes that were shared by all four of the sorted-subset donors.

The rearrangement uses TRBV5-1 and TRBJ2-7, with 7 bases identical to TRBD2. The sample was naive CD8+ T cells sorted from blood. This TCR came from a man aged 25 to 45 in good health. The CDR3 protein is CASSFRTSYEQYF. CDR3 DNA sequence: TGCGCCAGCAGCTTTCGGACTAGCTACGAGCAGTACTTC.